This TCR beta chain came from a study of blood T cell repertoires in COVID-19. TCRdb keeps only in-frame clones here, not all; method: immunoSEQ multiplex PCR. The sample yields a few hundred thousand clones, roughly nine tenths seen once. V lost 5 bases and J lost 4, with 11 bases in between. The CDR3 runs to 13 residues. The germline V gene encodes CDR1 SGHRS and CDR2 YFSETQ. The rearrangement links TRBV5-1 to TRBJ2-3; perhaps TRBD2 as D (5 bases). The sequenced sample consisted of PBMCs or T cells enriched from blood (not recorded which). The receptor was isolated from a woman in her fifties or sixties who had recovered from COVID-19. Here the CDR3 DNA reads TGCGCCAGCAGAAGTGAGGGTCCAGATACGCAGTATTTT. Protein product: CASRSEGPDTQYF.